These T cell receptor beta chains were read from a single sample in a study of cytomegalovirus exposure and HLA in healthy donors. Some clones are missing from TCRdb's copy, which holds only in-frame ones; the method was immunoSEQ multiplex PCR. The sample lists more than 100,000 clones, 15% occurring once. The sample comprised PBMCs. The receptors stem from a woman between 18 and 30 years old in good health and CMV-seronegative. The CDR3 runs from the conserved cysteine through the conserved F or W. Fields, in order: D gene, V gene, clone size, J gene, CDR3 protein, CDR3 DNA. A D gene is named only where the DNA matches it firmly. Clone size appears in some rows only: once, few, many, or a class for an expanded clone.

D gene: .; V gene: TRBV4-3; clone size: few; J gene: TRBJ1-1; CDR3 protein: CASSQVWQGEAFF; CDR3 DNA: TGCGCCAGCAGCCAAGTGTGGCAGGGAGAAGCTTTCTTT
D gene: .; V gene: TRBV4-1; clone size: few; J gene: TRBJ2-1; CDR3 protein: CASSQVVSGYNEQFF; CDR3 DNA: TGCGCCAGCAGCCAAGTGGTTAGCGGATACAATGAGCAGTTCTTC
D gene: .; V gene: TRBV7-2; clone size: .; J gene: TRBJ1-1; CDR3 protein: CASSSGGNTEAFF; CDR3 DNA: TGTGCCAGCAGCTCCGGGGGGAACACTGAAGCTTTCTTT
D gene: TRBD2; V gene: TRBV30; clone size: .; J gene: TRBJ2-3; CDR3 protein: CAWDPGRAGTDTQYF; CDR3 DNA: TGTGCCTGGGACCCTGGGAGGGCCGGGACAGATACGCAGTATTTT
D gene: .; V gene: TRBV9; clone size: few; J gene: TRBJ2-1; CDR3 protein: CASSVGPPGVNEQFF; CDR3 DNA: TGTGCCAGCAGCGTAGGGCCCCCAGGCGTCAATGAGCAGTTCTTC
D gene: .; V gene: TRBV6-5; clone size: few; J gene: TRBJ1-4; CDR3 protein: CASSYVRVGEKLFF; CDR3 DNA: TGTGCCAGCAGTTACGTCAGGGTCGGCGAAAAACTGTTTTTT
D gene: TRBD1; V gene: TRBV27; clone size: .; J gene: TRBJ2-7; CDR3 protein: CASSLTGAGEQYF; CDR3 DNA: TGTGCCAGCAGTTTAACAGGGGCGGGCGAGCAGTACTTC
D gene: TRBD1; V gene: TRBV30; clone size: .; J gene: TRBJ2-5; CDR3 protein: CAWINGQGSRQYF; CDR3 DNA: TGTGCCTGGATTAATGGACAGGGAAGTCGGCAGTACTTC
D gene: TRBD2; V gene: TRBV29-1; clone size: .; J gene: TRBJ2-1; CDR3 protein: CSVGTSGRAKEQFF; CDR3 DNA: TGCAGCGTTGGGACTAGCGGGAGGGCGAAGGAGCAGTTCTTC
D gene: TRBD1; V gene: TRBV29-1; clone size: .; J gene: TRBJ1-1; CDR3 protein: CSVNRGGAAEAFF; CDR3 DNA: TGCAGCGTGAACAGGGGGGGTGCCGCTGAAGCTTTCTTT
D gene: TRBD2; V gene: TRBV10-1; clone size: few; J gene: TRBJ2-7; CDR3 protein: CASSDRREGSYEQYF; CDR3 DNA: TGCGCCAGCAGTGATCGCAGGGAGGGATCCTACGAGCAGTACTTC
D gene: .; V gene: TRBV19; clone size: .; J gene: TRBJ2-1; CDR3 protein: CASSPTGAGGDEQFF; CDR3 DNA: TGTGCCAGTAGCCCAACAGGGGCAGGAGGGGATGAGCAGTTCTTC
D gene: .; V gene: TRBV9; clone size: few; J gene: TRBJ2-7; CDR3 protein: CASSVGQSSYEQYF; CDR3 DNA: TGTGCCAGCAGCGTGGGGCAAAGCTCCTACGAGCAGTACTTC
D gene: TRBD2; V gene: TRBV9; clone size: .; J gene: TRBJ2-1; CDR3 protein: CASSVGGTRRNEQFF; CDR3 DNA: TGTGCCAGCAGCGTAGGGGGGACTAGAAGAAATGAGCAGTTCTTC
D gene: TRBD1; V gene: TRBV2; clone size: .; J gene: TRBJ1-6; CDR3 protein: CASSEGTGRQSPLHF; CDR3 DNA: TGTGCCAGCAGTGAAGGGACAGGGAGGCAATCACCCCTCCACTTT
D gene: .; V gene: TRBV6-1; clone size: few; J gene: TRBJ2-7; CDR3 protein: CASSEYRGGEQYF; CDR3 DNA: TGTGCCAGCAGTGAATATAGGGGAGGCGAGCAGTACTTC
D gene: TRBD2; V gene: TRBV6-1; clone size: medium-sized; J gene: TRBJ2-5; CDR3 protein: CASSELAGGQETQYF; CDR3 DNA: TGTGCCAGCAGTGAACTAGCGGGGGGGCAAGAGACCCAGTACTTC
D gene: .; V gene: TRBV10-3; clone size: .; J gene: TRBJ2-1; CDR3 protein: CAISGPYEGEFYNEQFF; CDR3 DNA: TGTGCCATCAGTGGCCCTTATGAGGGGGAGTTCTACAATGAGCAGTTCTTC
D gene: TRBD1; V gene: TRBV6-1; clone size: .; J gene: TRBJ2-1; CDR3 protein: CASSFRDRGVNEQFF; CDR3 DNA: TGTGCCAGCAGTTTCCGGGACAGGGGTGTAAATGAGCAGTTCTTC
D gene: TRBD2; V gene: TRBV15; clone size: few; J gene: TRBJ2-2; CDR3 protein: CATSRVGGGHTGELFF; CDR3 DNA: TGTGCCACCAGCAGAGTGGGGGGGGGACACACCGGGGAGCTGTTTTTT
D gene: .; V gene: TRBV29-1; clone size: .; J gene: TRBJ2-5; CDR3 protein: CSVGRQRETQYF; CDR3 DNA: TGCAGCGTTGGTAGGCAGCGGGAGACCCAGTACTTC
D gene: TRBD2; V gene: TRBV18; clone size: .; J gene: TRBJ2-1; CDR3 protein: CASSPPTGGEQFF; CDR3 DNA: TGTGCCAGCTCACCACCGACGGGGGGGGAGCAGTTCTTC
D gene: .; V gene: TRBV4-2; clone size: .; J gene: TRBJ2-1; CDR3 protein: CASSQGPLSSYNEQFF; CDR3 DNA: TGTGCCAGCAGCCAAGGCCCCCTGAGCTCCTACAATGAGCAGTTCTTC
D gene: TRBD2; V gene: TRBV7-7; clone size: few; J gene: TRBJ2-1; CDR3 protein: CASSRGLAGGDEQFF; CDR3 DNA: TGTGCTAGCAGCCGAGGACTAGCGGGAGGGGATGAGCAGTTCTTC
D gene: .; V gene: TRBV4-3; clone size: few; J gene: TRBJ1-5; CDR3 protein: CASSQGRGSQPQHF; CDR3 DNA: TGCGCCAGCAGCCAAGGCCGGGGAAGTCAGCCCCAGCATTTT
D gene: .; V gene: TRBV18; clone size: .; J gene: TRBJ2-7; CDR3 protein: CASSPRRGYEQYF; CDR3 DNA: TGTGCCAGCTCACCAAGACGGGGCTACGAGCAGTACTTC
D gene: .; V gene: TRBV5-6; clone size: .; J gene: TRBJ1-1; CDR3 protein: CASSLGGGMNTEAFF; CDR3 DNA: TGTGCCAGCAGCTTGGGGGGGGGAATGAACACTGAAGCTTTCTTT
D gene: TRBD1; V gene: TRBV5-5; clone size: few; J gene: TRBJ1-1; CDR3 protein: CASSLAGQGAMNTEAFF; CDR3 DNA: TGTGCCAGCAGCTTGGCGGGACAGGGGGCTATGAACACTGAAGCTTTCTTT
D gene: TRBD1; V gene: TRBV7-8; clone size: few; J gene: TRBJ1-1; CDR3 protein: CASSSTRQGDTEAFF; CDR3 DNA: TGTGCCAGCAGCTCGACTAGACAGGGCGACACTGAAGCTTTCTTT
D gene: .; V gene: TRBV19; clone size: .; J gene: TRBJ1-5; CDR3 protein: CASKPTGVPSNQPQHF; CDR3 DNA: TGTGCCAGTAAACCGACAGGAGTCCCTAGCAATCAGCCCCAGCATTTT
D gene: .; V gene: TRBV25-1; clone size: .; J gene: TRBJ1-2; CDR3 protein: CASRGHLADGYTF; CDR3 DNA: TGTGCCAGCAGGGGACACCTGGCCGATGGCTACACCTTC
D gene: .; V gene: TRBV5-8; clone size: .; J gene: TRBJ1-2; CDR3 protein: CASSFALHYGYTF; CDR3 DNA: TGTGCCAGCAGCTTCGCACTTCACTATGGCTACACCTTC
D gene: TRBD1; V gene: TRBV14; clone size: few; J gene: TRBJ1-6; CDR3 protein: CASSQRVDRGLLNSPLHF; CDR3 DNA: TGTGCCAGCAGCCAGAGGGTGGACAGGGGGCTTTTAAATTCACCCCTCCACTTT
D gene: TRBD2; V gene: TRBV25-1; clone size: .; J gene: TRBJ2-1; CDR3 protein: CASRRTSAGPAYNEQFF; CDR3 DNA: TGTGCCAGCAGGAGAACTAGCGCGGGTCCTGCCTACAATGAGCAGTTCTTC
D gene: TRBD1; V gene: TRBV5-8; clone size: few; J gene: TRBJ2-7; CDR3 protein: CASSLWDRDFYEQYF; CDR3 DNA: TGTGCCAGCAGCTTGTGGGACAGGGATTTCTACGAGCAGTACTTC
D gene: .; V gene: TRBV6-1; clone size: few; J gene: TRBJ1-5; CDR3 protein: CASSEARRGYQPQHF; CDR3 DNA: TGTGCCAGCAGTGAAGCCCGACGGGGGTATCAGCCCCAGCATTTT
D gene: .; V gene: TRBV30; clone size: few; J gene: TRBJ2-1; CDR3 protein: CAWSFLVSYNEQFF; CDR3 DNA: TGTGCCTGGTCGTTTCTCGTCTCCTACAATGAGCAGTTCTTC
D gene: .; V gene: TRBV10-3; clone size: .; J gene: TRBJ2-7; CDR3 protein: CAISDRTSGRSGEQYF; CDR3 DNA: TGTGCCATCAGTGACCGAACCAGCGGCCGGAGTGGGGAGCAGTACTTC
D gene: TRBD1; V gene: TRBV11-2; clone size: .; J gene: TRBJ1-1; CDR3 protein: CASSFTGANTEAFF; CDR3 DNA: TGTGCCAGCAGCTTCACAGGGGCGAACACTGAAGCTTTCTTT
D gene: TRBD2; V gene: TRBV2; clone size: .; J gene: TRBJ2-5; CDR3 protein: CASGTTQETQYF; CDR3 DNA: TGTGCCAGCGGGACTACCCAAGAGACCCAGTACTTC
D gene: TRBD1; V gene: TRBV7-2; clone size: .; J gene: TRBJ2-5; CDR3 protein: CASRKGPGGETQYF; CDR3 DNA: TGTGCCAGCAGGAAGGGTCCAGGGGGTGAGACCCAGTACTTC
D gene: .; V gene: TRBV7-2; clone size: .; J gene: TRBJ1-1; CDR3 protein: CASSLQEYTEAFF; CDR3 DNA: TGTGCCAGCAGCCTACAGGAGTACACTGAAGCTTTCTTT
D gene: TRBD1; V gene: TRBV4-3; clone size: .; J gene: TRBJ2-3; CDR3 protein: CASSQGWGTGESDTQYF; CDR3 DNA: TGCGCCAGCAGCCAAGGATGGGGGACAGGGGAATCAGATACGCAGTATTTT
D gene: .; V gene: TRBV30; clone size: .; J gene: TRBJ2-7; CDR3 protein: CAWSVQGGEQYF; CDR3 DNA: TGTGCCTGGAGTGTACAAGGGGGCGAGCAGTACTTC
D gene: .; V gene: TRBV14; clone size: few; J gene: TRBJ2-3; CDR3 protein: CASSQTRGPLTDTQYF; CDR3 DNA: TGTGCCAGCAGCCAAACGCGGGGGCCTCTCACAGATACGCAGTATTTT
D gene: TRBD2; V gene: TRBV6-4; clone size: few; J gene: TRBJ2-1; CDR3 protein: CASSKTSGGNNEQFF; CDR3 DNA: TGTGCCAGCAGTAAGACTAGCGGGGGAAACAATGAGCAGTTCTTC
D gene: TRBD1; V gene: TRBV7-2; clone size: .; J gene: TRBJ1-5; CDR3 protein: CASSKDRSNQPQHF; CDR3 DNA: TGTGCCAGCAGCAAGGACAGGTCCAATCAGCCCCAGCATTTT
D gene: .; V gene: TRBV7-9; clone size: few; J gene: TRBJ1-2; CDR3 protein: CASSLALRGAANYGYTF; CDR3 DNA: TGTGCCAGCAGCTTAGCCCTTCGGGGTGCGGCTAACTATGGCTACACCTTC
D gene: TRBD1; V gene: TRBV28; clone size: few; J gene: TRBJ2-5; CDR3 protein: CASSLQGDRETQYF; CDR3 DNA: TGTGCCAGCAGCCTACAGGGGGACCGAGAGACCCAGTACTTC
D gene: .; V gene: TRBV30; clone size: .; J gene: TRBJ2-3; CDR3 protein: CAWSAGDRTDTQYF; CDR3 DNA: TGTGCCTGGAGTGCGGGGGACCGCACAGATACGCAGTATTTT
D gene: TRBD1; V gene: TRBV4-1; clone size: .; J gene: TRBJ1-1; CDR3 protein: CASSQTGAEAFF; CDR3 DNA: TGCGCCAGCAGCCAAACAGGGGCTGAAGCTTTCTTT
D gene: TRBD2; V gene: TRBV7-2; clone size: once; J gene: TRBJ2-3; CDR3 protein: CASSLGLAGGTDTQYF; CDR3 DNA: TGTGCCAGCAGCCTCGGACTAGCGGGGGGCACAGATACGCAGTATTTT
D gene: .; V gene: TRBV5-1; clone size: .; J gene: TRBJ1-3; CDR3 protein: CASSLNWGGPGSGNTIYF; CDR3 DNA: TGCGCCAGCAGCCTGAATTGGGGGGGCCCAGGGTCTGGAAACACCATATATTTT
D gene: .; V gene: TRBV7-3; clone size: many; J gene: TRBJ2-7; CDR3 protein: CASSLNPRSEQYF; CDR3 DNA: TGTGCCAGCAGCTTAAACCCCCGGTCCGAGCAGTACTTC
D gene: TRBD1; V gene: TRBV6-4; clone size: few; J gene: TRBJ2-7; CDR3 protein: CASSKDRGREQYF; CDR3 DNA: TGTGCCAGCAGCAAGGACAGGGGGCGCGAGCAGTACTTC